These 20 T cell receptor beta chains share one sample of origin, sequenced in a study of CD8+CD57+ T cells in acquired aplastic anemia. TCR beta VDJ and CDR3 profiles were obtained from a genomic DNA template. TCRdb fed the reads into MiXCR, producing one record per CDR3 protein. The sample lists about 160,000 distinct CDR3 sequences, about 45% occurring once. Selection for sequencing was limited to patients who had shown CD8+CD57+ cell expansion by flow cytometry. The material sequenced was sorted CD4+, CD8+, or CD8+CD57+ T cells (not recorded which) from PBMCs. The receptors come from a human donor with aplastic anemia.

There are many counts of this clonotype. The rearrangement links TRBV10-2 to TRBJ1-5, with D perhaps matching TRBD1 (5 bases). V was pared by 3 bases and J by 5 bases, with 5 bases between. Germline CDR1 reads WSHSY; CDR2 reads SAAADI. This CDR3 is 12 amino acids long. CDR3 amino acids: CASSEGDQPQHF. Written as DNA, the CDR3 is TGCGCCAGCAGTGAAGGGGATCAGCCCCAGCATTTT.

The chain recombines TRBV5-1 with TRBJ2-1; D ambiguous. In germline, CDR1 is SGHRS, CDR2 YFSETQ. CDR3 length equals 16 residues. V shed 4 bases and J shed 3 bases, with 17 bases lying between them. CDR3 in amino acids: CASSRSLPGFYNEQFF. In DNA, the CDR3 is TGCGCCAGCAGCCGATCTTTACCCGGGTTCTACAATGAGCAGTTCTTC. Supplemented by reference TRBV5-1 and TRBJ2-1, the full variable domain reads KAGVTQTPRYLIKTRGQQVTLSCSPISGHRSVSWYQQTPGQGLQFLFEYFSETQRNKGNFPGRFSGRQFSNSRSEMNVSTLELGDSALYLCASSRSLPGFYNEQFFGPGTRLTVL.

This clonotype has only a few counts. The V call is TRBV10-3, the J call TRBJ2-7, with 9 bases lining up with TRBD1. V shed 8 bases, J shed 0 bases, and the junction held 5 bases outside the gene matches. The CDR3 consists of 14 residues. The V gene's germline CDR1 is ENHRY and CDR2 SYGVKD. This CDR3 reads CAIFGQGISYEQYV. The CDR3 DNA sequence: TGTGCCATCTTCGGACAGGGGATCTCCTACGAGCAGTACGTC.

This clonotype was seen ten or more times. The CDR3 bases are TGTGCCAGCAGCTCAGGGGGCTATGGCTACACCTTC. Protein: CASSSGGYGYTF. The rearrangement links TRBV7-2 to TRBJ1-2, with 7 bases identical to TRBD1. Germline-derived CDR1 and CDR2 are SGHTA and FQGNSA. The V gene end was trimmed by 4 bases and the J gene end by 4 bases; junction bases not matched to a gene: 0. CDR3 length: 12 residues.

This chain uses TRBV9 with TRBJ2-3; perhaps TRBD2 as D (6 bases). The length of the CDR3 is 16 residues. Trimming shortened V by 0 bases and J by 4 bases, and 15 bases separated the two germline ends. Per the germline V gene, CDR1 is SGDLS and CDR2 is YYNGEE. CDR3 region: CASSVDGGSRSDTQYF. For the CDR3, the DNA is TGTGCCAGCAGCGTAGATGGGGGGTCTAGGTCAGATACGCAGTATTTT.

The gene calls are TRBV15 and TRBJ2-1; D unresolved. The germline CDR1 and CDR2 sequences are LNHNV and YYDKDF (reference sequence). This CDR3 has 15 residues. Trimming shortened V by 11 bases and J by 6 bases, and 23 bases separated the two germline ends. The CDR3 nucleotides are TGTGCCGCCGGGTCGACCGTAACAAGGATCAATGAGCAGTTCTTC. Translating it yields CAAGSTVTRINEQFF.

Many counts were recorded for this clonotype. CDR3 nucleotide sequence: TGTGCCAGCAGCCAAGACGTAGAGACCCAGTACTTC. Translating gives CASSQDVETQYF. This chain joins TRBV7-2 and TRBJ2-5; D not resolved. The CDR3 is made up of 12 amino acids. Deletions cut 5 bases from V and 4 bases from J, with 8 bases between. CDR1 SGHTA and CDR2 FQGNSA come from the germline V gene.

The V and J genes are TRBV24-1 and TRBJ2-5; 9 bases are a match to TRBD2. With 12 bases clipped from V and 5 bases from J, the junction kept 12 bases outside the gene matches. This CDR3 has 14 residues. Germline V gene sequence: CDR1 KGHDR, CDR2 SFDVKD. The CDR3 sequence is CAACGPGLAETQYF. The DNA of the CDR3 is TGTGCCGCCTGTGGTCCGGGACTAGCCGAGACCCAGTACTTC.

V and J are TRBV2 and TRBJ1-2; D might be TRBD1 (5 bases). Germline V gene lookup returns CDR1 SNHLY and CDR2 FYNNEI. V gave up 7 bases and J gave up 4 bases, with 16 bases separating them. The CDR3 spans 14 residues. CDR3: CASKPPGLAYGYTF. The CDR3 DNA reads TGTGCCAGCAAACCACCGGGACTGGCCTATGGCTACACCTTC. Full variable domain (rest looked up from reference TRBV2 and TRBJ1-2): EPEVTQTPSHQVTQMGQEVILRCVPISNHLYFYWYRQILGQKVEFLVSFYNNEISEKSEIFDDQFSVERPDGSNFTLKIRSTKLEDSAMYFCASKPPGLAYGYTFGSGTRLTVV.

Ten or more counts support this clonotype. This chain's CDR3 is CASSRGQSSYNEQFF. The CDR3 DNA sequence: TGTGCCAGCAGCCGGGGACAGAGCTCCTACAATGAGCAGTTCTTC. The chain carries TRBV7-8 and TRBJ2-1, with TRBD1 matching 7 bases. Germline CDR1 is SGHVS and CDR2 is FQNEAQ. The CDR3 has 15 residues. Trimming at V came to 5 bases and at J to 0 bases, leaving 4 bases not matched to a gene.

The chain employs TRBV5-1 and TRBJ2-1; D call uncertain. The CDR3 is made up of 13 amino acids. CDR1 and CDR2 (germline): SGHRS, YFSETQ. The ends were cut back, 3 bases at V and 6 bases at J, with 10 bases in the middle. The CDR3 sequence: CASSSNVGNEQFF. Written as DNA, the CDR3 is TGCGCCAGCAGCTCGAACGTAGGCAATGAGCAGTTCTTC.

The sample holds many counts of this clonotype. In DNA, the CDR3 is TGCGCCAGCAGCCCTGACAGGGTGTGGAACATTCAGTACTTC. Translated: CASSPDRVWNIQYF. The chain is built from TRBV5-1 and TRBJ2-4, with 7 bases aligning to TRBD1. Germline CDR1 is SGHRS and CDR2 is YFSETQ. The CDR3 totals 14 residues. The junction had 8 bases not matched to a gene; V was cut back by 4 bases and J by 7 bases. The whole variable domain, filled in from reference TRBV5-1 and TRBJ2-4, reads KAGVTQTPRYLIKTRGQQVTLSCSPISGHRSVSWYQQTPGQGLQFLFEYFSETQRNKGNFPGRFSGRQFSNSRSEMNVSTLELGDSALYLCASSPDRVWNIQYFGAGTRLSVL.

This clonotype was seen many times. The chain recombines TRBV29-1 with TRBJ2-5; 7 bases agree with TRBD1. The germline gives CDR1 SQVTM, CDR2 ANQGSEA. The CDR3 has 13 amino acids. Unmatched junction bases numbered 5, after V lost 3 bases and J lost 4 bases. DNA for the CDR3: TGCAGCGTTGACAGGGGGATGGTAGAGACCCAGTACTTC. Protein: CSVDRGMVETQYF.

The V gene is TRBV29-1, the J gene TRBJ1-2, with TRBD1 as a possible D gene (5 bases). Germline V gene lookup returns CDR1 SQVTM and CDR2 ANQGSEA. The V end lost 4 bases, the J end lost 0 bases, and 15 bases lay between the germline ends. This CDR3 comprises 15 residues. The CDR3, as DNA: TGCAGCGTTGTAGACAGCCGGTCAGCTAACTATGGCTACACCTTC. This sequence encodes CSVVDSRSANYGYTF.

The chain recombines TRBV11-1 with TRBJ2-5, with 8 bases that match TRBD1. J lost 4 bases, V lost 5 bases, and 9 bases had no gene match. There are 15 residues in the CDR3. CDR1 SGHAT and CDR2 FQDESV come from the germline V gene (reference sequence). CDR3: CASSPGQGSRETQYF. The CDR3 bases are TGTGCCAGCAGCCCTGGACAGGGTTCGCGAGAGACCCAGTACTTC.

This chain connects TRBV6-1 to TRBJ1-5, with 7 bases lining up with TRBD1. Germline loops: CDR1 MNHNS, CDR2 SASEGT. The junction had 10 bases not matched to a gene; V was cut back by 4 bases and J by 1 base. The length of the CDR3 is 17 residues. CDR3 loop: CASSGMQGVMSNQPQHF. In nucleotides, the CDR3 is TGTGCCAGCAGTGGCATGCAGGGGGTTATGAGCAATCAGCCCCAGCATTTT.

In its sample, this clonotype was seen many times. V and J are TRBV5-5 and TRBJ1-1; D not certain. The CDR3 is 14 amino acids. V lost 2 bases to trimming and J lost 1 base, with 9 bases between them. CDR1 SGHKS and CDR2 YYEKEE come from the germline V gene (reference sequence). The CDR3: CASSFRTGNTEAFF. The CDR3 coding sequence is TGTGCCAGCAGCTTTCGGACGGGGAACACTGAAGCTTTCTTT.

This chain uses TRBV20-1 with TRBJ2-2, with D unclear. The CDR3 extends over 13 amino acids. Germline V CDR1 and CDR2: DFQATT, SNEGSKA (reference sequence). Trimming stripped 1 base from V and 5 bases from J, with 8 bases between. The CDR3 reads CSARVLKTGELFF. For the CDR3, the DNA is TGCAGTGCTAGAGTACTAAAAACCGGGGAGCTGTTTTTT.

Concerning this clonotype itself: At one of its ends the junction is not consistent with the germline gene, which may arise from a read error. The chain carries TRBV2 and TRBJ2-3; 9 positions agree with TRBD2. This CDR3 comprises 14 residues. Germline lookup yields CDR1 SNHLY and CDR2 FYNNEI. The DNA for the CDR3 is TGTGCCAGCAGCGCGGGGGGGCATACAGATACCCAGTATTTT. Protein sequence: CASSAGGHTDTQYF.

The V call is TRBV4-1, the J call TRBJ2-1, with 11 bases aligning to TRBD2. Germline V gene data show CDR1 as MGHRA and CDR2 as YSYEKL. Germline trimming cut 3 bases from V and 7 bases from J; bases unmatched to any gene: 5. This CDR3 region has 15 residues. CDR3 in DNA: TGCGCCAGCAGCCACCCGGGACTAGCGGCTAATGAGCAGTTCTTC. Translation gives CASSHPGLAANEQFF.